Shown below are 25 T cell receptor beta chains from a single sample sequenced in a study of cytomegalovirus exposure and HLA in healthy donors. TCRdb keeps only in-frame clones here, not all; method: immunoSEQ multiplex PCR. The sample lists 100,000 to 150,000 clones, roughly 90% occurring once. Sequenced material: PBMCs. The receptor set was obtained from a man aged 30-40 years in good health and CMV-seronegative.

The V and J genes are TRBV2 and TRBJ2-1; D uncertain. V was clipped by 4 bases and J by 9 bases, with 13 bases between them. The germline V gene encodes CDR1 SNHLY and CDR2 FYNNEI. This CDR3 contains 13 residues. The CDR3 DNA reads as TGTGCCAGCAGTGTCAGTGACTCGGGTGAGCAGTTCTTC. Encoded protein: CASSVSDSGEQFF.

The chain employs TRBV2 and TRBJ2-2; D is ambiguous. This CDR3 has 15 amino acids. Germline-derived CDR1 and CDR2 are SNHLY and FYNNEI. The germline V and J ends were trimmed by 1 base and 1 base, with 7 bases remaining between them. This CDR3 is CASSEDRLNTGELFF. The CDR3 DNA is TGTGCCAGCAGTGAAGACAGATTGAACACCGGGGAGCTGTTTTTT.

The rearrangement links TRBV2 to TRBJ1-2; 7 bases are shared with TRBD1. CDR1 SNHLY and CDR2 FYNNEI come from the germline V gene. The junction had 1 base not matched to a gene; V was cut back by 3 bases and J by 9 bases. This CDR3 region has 11 residues. The CDR3 DNA reads TGTGCCAGCAGTGAGGACAGGAGCTACACCTTC. This encodes CASSEDRSYTF.

V and J are TRBV27 and TRBJ1-2; D gene uncertain. V was trimmed by 3 bases and J by 4 bases, leaving 12 bases between them. This CDR3 comprises 14 residues. Germline CDR1 reads MNHEY; CDR2 reads SMNVEV (reference sequence). The CDR3 coding sequence is TGTGCCAGCAGTTTGGAGGGTGGTGGCTATGGCTACACCTTC. Translating gives CASSLEGGGYGYTF.

The chain is built from TRBV7-2 and TRBJ2-7; 8 positions agree with TRBD1. The germline CDR1 and CDR2 sequences are SGHTA and FQGNSA. After removal of 2 bases from V and 9 bases from J, the junction contained 9 bases not matched to a gene. The CDR3 has 14 amino acids. DNA of the CDR3: TGTGCCAGCAGCTTATCTGGACAGGGAGAAGTGCAGTACTTC. The encoded protein is CASSLSGQGEVQYF. Using reference TRBV7-2 and TRBJ2-7 for the parts outside the CDR3, the full variable domain is GAGVSQSPSNKVTEKGKDVELRCDPISGHTALYWYRQSLGQGLEFLIYFQGNSAPDKSGLPSDRFSAERTGGSVSTLTIQRTQQEDSAVYLCASSLSGQGEVQYFGPGTRLTVT.

This clone was counted a single time. The chain joins TRBV5-4 to TRBJ1-2; 8 nucleotides align to TRBD1. V shed 6 bases, J shed 7 bases, and the junction held 8 bases outside the gene matches. Germline V lookup: CDR1 SGHNT, CDR2 YYREEE (reference sequence). The CDR3 has 13 amino acids. The CDR3 reads CASTGGVSGGYTF. CDR3 sequence (DNA): TGTGCCAGCACAGGGGGCGTAAGTGGTGGCTACACCTTC. The full variable domain, completed using reference TRBV5-4 and TRBJ1-2, is ETGVTQSPTHLIKTRGQQVTLRCSSQSGHNTVSWYQQALGQGPQFIFQYYREEENGRGNFPPRFSGLQFPNYSSELNVNALELDDSALYLCASTGGVSGGYTFGSGTRLTVV.

The J gene is TRBJ2-1, the V gene TRBV6-1, with 9 nucleotides matching TRBD2. This CDR3 is built from 15 residues. The trim removed 2 bases at V and 5 bases at J, leaving 4 bases unmatched. Germline CDR1 is MNHNS and CDR2 is SASEGT. The chain's CDR3 is CASSESLAGNNEQFF. As DNA, the CDR3 is TGTGCCAGCAGTGAATCTCTAGCGGGAAACAATGAGCAGTTCTTC.

This clone was observed a single time. This chain joins TRBV19 and TRBJ2-7, with a possible D match to TRBD2 (6 bases). Per germline, CDR1 LNHDA and CDR2 SQIVND (reference sequence). Trimming took 5 bases from V and 1 from J, leaving 12 bases between them. This CDR3 region has 14 residues. The CDR3 sequence is CASSYSRGSYEQYF. CDR3 coding DNA: TGTGCCAGTAGTTATAGTCGGGGGTCCTACGAGCAGTACTTC.

The chain is built from TRBV19 and TRBJ1-2, with a possible D match to TRBD1 (6 bases). In germline, CDR1 is LNHDA, CDR2 SQIVND (reference sequence). V was pared by 5 bases and J by 7 bases, with 11 bases between. The CDR3 consists of 12 residues. CDR3 nucleotide sequence: TGTGCCAGTAGTGGGCAGGGGCTTGGCTACACCTTC. Translating gives CASSGQGLGYTF.

The rearrangement links TRBV27 to TRBJ2-1; perhaps TRBD1 as D (6 bases). The CDR3 has 17 residues. Germline values: CDR1 MNHEY, CDR2 SMNVEV (reference sequence). V was trimmed by 3 bases and J by 0 bases, leaving 15 bases between them. CDR3 sequence (DNA): TGTGCCAGCAGTTTTTTCCCTGCGGACAGCTCCTACAATGAGCAGTTCTTC. Translation: CASSFFPADSSYNEQFF.

The rearrangement joins TRBV30 to TRBJ1-5, with D possibly being TRBD1 (5 bases). This CDR3 has 15 amino acids. The V gene lost 0 bases and the J gene lost 5 bases, with 14 bases spanning the gap. The germline CDR1 and CDR2 sequences are GTSNPN and SVGIG (reference sequence). The CDR3 region is CAWSVKGWSYQPQHF. The CDR3 DNA reads TGTGCCTGGAGTGTAAAGGGGTGGAGTTATCAGCCCCAGCATTTT.

The chain is built from TRBV5-4 and TRBJ2-2; TRBD2 agrees at 7 bases. CDR1 is SGHNT and CDR2 is YYREEE in the germline V gene (reference sequence). This CDR3 is 15 amino acids long. V lost 0 bases, J lost 6 bases, and 5 bases stayed unmatched. Written as DNA, the CDR3 is TGTGCCAGCAGCTTGGTGACTAGCTTCGCCGGGGAGCTGTTTTTT. Translation: CASSLVTSFAGELFF.

This sequence joins TRBV23-1 and TRBJ1-2; maybe TRBD1 (6 bases). TRBV23-1 is an ORF, with its function uncertain. V lost 0 bases and J lost 0, with 11 bases in between. The CDR3 sequence is 16 residues long. The CDR3 sequence: CASSQSPRGANYGYTF. In DNA, the CDR3 is TGCGCCAGCAGTCAATCCCCCAGGGGCGCTAACTATGGCTACACCTTC.

The V gene is TRBV4-1, the J gene TRBJ2-2, with 8 nucleotides matching TRBD2. Germline V gene sequence: CDR1 MGHRA, CDR2 YSYEKL. V trimming: 3 bases; J trimming: 6 bases; junction bases outside the gene matches: 9. The CDR3 sequence is 16 residues long. Here the CDR3 DNA reads TGCGCCAGCAGCCAGCCCGGGACTAGGAGGGCCGGGGAGCTGTTTTTT. Protein: CASSQPGTRRAGELFF.

The chain is built from TRBV9 and TRBJ1-2; 9 bases line up with TRBD1. J gave up 8 bases and V 0 bases, and 5 bases lay outside the gene matches. The CDR3 totals 14 residues. Germline CDR1 SGDLS, CDR2 YYNGEE. CDR3 DNA sequence: TGTGCCAGCAGCGTAGGGGACAGGGAGGGAGGCTACACCTTC. This codes for CASSVGDREGGYTF.

The chain combines TRBV5-6 with TRBJ1-6, with a possible D match to TRBD1 (6 bases). The CDR3 has 15 amino acids. CDR1 is SGHDT and CDR2 is YYEEEE in the germline V gene. V was trimmed by 7 bases and J by 8 bases, leaving 19 bases between them. This chain's CDR3 is CASDVTGMGHSPLHF. The CDR3 nucleotides read TGTGCCAGCGACGTCACAGGGATGGGACATTCACCCCTCCACTTT. The full variable domain, rest sourced from reference TRBV5-6 and TRBJ1-6, is DAGVTQSPTHLIKTRGQQVTLRCSPKSGHDTVSWYQQALGQGPQFIFQYYEEEERQRGNFPDRFSGHQFPNYSSELNVNALLLGDSALYLCASDVTGMGHSPLHFGNGTRLTVT.

The V call is TRBV6-4, the J call TRBJ2-3; 9 nucleotides line up with TRBD2. Germline CDR1 and CDR2: MRHNA and SNTAGT. CDR3 length: 15 residues. Germline trimming cut 4 bases from V and 5 bases from J; bases unmatched to any gene: 7. In nucleotides, the CDR3 is TGTGCCAGCAGTGTCGAAGCGGGAGGAATAGATACGCAGTATTTT. It translates to CASSVEAGGIDTQYF.

The chain is built from TRBV7-2 and TRBJ2-7, with 7 nucleotides matching TRBD1. The trim removed 2 bases at V and 5 bases at J, leaving 6 bases unmatched. CDR3 length equals 14 residues. From germline, CDR1 is SGHTA and CDR2 FQGNSA. CDR3: CASSLHRGSHEQYF. CDR3 DNA sequence: TGTGCCAGCAGCTTACACAGGGGAAGCCACGAGCAGTACTTC.

This chain uses TRBV30 with TRBJ2-3; D gene uncertain. This CDR3 region has 16 residues. Trimming shortened V by 8 bases and J by 2 bases, and 23 bases separated the two germline ends. Germline V gives CDR1 GTSNPN, CDR2 SVGIG (reference sequence). The CDR3 region has the DNA TGTGCCCAATCAAGAGACTTCACTACTTCCACAGATACGCAGTATTTT. Amino acid sequence: CAQSRDFTTSTDTQYF.

Only one count was recorded for this clone. The rearrangement links TRBV6-6 to TRBJ2-3; 11 bases line up with TRBD2. From germline, CDR1 is MNHNY and CDR2 SVGAGI (reference sequence). The CDR3 contains 15 residues. Germline trimming cut 3 bases from V and 6 bases from J; bases unmatched to any gene: 5. The CDR3 loop reads CASSYTSGSLDTQYF. The DNA for the CDR3 is TGTGCCAGCAGTTATACTAGCGGGAGTTTGGATACGCAGTATTTT.

The sample holds one count of this clone. DNA of the CDR3: TGTGCCAGCAGTGAAGGTGCGGCGCGACCCCCAGATACGCAGTATTTT. It is translated as CASSEGAARPPDTQYF. The J gene is TRBJ2-3, the V gene TRBV6-1; D not resolved. CDR3 length: 16 residues. Germline CDR1 is MNHNS and CDR2 is SASEGT. Trimming removed 1 base at V and 4 bases at J, with 15 bases between.

This chain uses TRBV19 with TRBJ1-2; TRBD1 is a possible D gene (5 bases). The CDR3 is 17 residues long. The V end lost 7 bases, the J end lost 3 bases, and 24 bases lay between the germline ends. Germline V CDR1 and CDR2: LNHDA, SQIVND (reference sequence). CDR3 nucleotide sequence: TGTGCCAGTAATGTGCGGACACCGCTTAGTGGTGACTATGGCTACACCTTC. This encodes CASNVRTPLSGDYGYTF.

Points on this clone: The junction does not match germline at one end; this may be a read error. The chain combines TRBV9 with TRBJ1-1; D gene ambiguous. This CDR3 region has 15 residues. Germline CDR1 is SGDLS and CDR2 is YYNGEE. The CDR3 sequence is CASSVGLGMNTKAFF. Here the CDR3 DNA reads TGTGCCAGCAGCGTAGGCCTGGGTATGAACACTAAAGCTTTCTTT.

The DNA of the CDR3 is TGCGCCAGCAGCTTGGCCAGCGGGATGTCCTACGAGCAGTACTTC. This translates into CASSLASGMSYEQYF. V gene TRBV5-1 combines with J gene TRBJ2-7; 7 bases are a match to TRBD2. CDR1 is SGHRS and CDR2 is YFSETQ in the germline V gene. V trimming: 0 bases; J trimming: 1 base; junction bases outside the gene matches: 4. The CDR3 runs to 15 residues. Using reference TRBV5-1 and TRBJ2-7 for the parts outside the CDR3, the full variable domain is KAGVTQTPRYLIKTRGQQVTLSCSPISGHRSVSWYQQTPGQGLQFLFEYFSETQRNKGNFPGRFSGRQFSNSRSEMNVSTLELGDSALYLCASSLASGMSYEQYFGPGTRLTVT.

The genes are TRBV7-9 and TRBJ2-3; 7 bases match TRBD2. CDR3 length: 13 residues. Germline trimming cut 7 bases from V and 2 bases from J; bases unmatched to any gene: 3. The V gene's germline CDR1 is SEHNR and CDR2 FQNEAQ (reference sequence). The CDR3 DNA reads as TGTGCCAGCATTGGGGGGGACACAGATACGCAGTATTTT. This gives the protein CASIGGDTDTQYF.